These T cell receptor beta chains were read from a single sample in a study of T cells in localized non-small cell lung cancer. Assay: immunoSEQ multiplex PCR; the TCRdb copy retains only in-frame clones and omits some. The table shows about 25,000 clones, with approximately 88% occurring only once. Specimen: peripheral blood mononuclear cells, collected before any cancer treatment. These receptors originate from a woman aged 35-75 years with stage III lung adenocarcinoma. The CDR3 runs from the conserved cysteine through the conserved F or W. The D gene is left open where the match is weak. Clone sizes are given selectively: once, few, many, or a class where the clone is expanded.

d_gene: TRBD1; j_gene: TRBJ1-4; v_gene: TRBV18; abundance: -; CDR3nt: TGTGCCAGCTCACCACTTAAACAGGGGGCGTATGCAACTAATGAAAAACTGTTTTTT; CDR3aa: CASSPLKQGAYATNEKLFF
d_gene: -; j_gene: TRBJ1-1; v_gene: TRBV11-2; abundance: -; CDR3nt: TGTGCCAGCTTAAAGGTCGGTACTGAAGCTTTCTTT; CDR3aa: CASLKVGTEAFF
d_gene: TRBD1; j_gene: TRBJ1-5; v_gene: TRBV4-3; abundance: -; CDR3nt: TGCGCCAGCAGCCAGAGTTTCAGGGGGCCTCAGCCCCAGCATTTT; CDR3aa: CASSQSFRGPQPQHF
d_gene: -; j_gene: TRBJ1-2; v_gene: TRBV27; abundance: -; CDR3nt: TGTGCCAGCAGTTTATCTGCATTCTATGGCTACACCTTC; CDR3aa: CASSLSAFYGYTF
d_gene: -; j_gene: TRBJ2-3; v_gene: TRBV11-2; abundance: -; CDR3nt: TGTGCCAGCAGCGGGTGGGGCGACACAGATACGCAGTATTTT; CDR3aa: CASSGWGDTDTQYF
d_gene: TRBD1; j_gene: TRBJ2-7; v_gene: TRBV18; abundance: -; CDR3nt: TGTGCCAGCTCACGGACAGGGGGCGGCGAGCAGTACTTC; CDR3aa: CASSRTGGGEQYF
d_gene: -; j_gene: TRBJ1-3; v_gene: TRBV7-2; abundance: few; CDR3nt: TGTGCCAGCAGCTTATATTCTGGGTCTGGAAACACCATATATTTT; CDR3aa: CASSLYSGSGNTIYF
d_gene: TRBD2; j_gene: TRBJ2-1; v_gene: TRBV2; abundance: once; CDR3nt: TGTGCCAGCAGCCGACTAGCGGGGAGCTCCTACAATGAGCAGTTCTTC; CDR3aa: CASSRLAGSSYNEQFF
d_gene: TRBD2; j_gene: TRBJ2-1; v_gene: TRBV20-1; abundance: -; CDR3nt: TGCAGTGCTAGGAAGCGGGAGGGCCACTTCTTC; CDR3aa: CSARKREGHFF
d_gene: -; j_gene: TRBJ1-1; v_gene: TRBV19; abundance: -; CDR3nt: TGTGCCAGTAGTGACAGGAACACTGAAGCTTTCTTT; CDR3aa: CASSDRNTEAFF
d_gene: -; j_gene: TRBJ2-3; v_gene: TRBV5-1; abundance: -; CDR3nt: TGCGCCAGCAGCCGGACCGGGGGCGCAGCAGATACGCAGTATTTT; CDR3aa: CASSRTGGAADTQYF
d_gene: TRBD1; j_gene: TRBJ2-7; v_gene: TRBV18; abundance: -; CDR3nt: TGTGCCAGCTCCAGACAGGGGGCTTACGAGCAGTACTTC; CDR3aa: CASSRQGAYEQYF
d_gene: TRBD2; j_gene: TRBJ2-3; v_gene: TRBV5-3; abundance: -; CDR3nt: TGTGCCAGAAGTCCCGGGACTAGCGGGAGGGCTGATACGCAGTATTTT; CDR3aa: CARSPGTSGRADTQYF
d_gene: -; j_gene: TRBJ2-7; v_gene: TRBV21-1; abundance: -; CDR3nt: TGTGCCAGCAGCAACTCCGGGACCCGCCGGGGCGAGCAGTACTTC; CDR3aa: CASSNSGTRRGEQYF
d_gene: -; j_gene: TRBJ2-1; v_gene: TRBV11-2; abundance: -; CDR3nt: TGTGCCAGCAGCATGAACAGGGCTACGGGGGATGAGCAGTTCTTC; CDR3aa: CASSMNRATGDEQFF
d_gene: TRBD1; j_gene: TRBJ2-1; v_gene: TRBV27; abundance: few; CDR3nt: TGTGCCAGCAGTCCGACAGGGTGGGCGCTTGATGGTAATGAGCAGTTCTTC; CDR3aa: CASSPTGWALDGNEQFF
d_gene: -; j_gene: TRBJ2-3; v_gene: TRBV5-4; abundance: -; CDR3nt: TGTGCCAGCAGCCCGCGACAGGGAGGTGTCACAGATACGCAGTATTTT; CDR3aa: CASSPRQGGVTDTQYF
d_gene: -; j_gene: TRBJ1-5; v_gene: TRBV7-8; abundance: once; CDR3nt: TGTGCCAGCAGCTTGACTCACAGGGCCCCTAGCAATCAGCCCCAGCATTTT; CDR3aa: CASSLTHRAPSNQPQHF
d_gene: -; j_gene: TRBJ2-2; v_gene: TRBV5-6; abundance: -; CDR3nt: TGTGCCAGCAGCTTGGCTAGCGGGGAGCTGTTTTTT; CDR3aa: CASSLASGELFF
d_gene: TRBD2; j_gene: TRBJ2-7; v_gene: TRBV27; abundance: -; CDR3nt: TGTGCCAGCAGTCCCCCCGGCCGCGGGAGCGTCTACGAGCAGTACTTC; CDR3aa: CASSPPGRGSVYEQYF
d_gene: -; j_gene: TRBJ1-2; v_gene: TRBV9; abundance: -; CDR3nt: TGTGCCAGCAGCGTAGCAGCTAACTATGGCTACACCTTC; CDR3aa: CASSVAANYGYTF
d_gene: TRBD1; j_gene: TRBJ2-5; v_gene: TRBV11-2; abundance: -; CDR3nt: TGTGCCAGCAGCTCTTCCGGGACAGGGGGCGGAGAGACCCAGTACTTC; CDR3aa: CASSSSGTGGGETQYF
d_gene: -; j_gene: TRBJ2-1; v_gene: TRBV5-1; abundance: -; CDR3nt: TGCGCCAGCAGCTTGGGAGGGTGGGCCTACAATGAGCAGTTCTTC; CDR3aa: CASSLGGWAYNEQFF
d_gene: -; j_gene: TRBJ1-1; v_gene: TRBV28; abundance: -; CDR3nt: TGTGCCAGCAGTTTGGGTACTAACACTGAAGCTTTCTTT; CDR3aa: CASSLGTNTEAFF
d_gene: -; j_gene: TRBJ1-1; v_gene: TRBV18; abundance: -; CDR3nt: TGTGCCAGCTCACCAATGGGTGGGTATACTGAAGCTTTCTTT; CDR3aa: CASSPMGGYTEAFF
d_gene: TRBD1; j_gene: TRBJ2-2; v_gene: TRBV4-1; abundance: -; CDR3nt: TGCGCCAGCAGCCAGCGCACAGGGGCTGGGGAGCTGTTTTTT; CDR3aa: CASSQRTGAGELFF
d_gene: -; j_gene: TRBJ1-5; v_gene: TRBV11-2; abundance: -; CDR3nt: TGTGCCAGCAGCCCTGACAGTTTTTCCAATCAGCCCCAGCATTTT; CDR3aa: CASSPDSFSNQPQHF
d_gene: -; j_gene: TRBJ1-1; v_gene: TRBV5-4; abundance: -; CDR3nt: TGTGCCAGCAGCTTTAGACAGCTTGAAGCTTTCTTT; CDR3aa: CASSFRQLEAFF
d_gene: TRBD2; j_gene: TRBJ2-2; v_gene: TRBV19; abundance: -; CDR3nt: TGTGCCAGTAGTGGTACTAGCGGGACGGCCGGGGAGCTGTTTTTT; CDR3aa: CASSGTSGTAGELFF
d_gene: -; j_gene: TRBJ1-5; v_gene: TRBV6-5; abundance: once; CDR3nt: TGTGCCAGCAGTTACGGCAGTAATAGCAATCAGCCCCAGCATTTT; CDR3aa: CASSYGSNSNQPQHF
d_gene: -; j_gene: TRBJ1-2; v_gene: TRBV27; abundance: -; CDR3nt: TGTGCCAGTGATCCCAACCGGACCGTCTGTGGCTACACCTTC; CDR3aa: CASDPNRTVCGYTF
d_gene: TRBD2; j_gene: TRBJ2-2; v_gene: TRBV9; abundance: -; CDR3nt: TGTGCCAGCAGCGTACCCGGGAGGCCAGGGGAGCTGTTTTTT; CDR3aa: CASSVPGRPGELFF
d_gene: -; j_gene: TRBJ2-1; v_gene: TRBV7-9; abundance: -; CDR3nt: TGTGCCAGCAGCTTATTCGGCCGTGAGCAGTTCTTC; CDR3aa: CASSLFGREQFF